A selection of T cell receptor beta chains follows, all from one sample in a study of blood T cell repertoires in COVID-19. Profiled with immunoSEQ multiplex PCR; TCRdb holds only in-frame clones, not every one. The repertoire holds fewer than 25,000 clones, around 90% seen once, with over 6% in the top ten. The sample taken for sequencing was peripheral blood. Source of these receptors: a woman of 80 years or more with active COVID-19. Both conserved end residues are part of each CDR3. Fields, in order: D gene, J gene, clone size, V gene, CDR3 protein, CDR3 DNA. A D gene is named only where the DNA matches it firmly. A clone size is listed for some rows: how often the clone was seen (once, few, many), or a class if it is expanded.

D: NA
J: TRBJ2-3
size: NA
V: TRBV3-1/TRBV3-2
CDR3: CASSGGSDTQYF
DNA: TGTGCCAGCAGCGGGGGGTCGGATACGCAGTATTTT

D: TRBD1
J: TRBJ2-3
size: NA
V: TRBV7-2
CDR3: CASSSRQGWADTQYF
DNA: TGTGCCAGCAGCTCCCGACAGGGATGGGCAGATACGCAGTATTTT

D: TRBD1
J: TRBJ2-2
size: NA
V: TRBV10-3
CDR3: CAISESWQGADGELFF
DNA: TGTGCCATCAGTGAGTCGTGGCAGGGGGCTGACGGGGAGCTGTTTTTT

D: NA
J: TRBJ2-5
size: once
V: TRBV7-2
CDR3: CASSLGWGNQETQYF
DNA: TGTGCCAGCAGCTTAGGGTGGGGCAACCAAGAGACCCAGTACTTC

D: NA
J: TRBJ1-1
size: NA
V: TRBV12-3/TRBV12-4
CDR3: CASSLQGRTEAFF
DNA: TGTGCCAGCAGTCTACAGGGAAGAACTGAAGCTTTCTTT

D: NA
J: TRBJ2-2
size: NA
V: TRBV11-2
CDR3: CASSLSNAQGGPSGELFF
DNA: TGTGCCAGCAGCTTATCCAACGCGCAGGGGGGCCCTAGCGGGGAGCTGTTTTTT

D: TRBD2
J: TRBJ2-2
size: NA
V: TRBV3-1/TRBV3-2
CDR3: CASSHLQTSGVTGELFF
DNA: TGTGCCAGCAGCCACTTACAGACTAGCGGGGTTACCGGGGAGCTGTTTTTT

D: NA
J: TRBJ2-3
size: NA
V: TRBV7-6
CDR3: CASSLDRDTQYF
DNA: TGTGCCAGCAGCTTAGACAGAGATACGCAGTATTTT

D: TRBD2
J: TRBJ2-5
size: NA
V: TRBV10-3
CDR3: CATGTSGNQETQYF
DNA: TGTGCCACCGGGACTAGCGGGAACCAAGAGACCCAGTACTTC

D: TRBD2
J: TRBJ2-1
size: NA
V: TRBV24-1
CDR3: CATSGGGSGGGYNEQFF
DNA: TGTGCCACCAGTGGGGGAGGTAGCGGGGGAGGATACAATGAGCAGTTCTTC

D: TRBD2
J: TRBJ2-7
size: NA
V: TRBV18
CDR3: CASSPMTSGGTYEQYF
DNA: TGTGCCAGCTCCCCTATGACTAGCGGGGGTACCTACGAGCAGTACTTC

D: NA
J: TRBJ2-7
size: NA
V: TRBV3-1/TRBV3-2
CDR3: CASSGASYEQYF
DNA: TGTGCCAGCAGCGGGGCCTCCTACGAGCAGTACTTC

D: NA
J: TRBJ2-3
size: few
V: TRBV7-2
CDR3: CASSLNAYNTDTQYF
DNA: TGTGCCAGCAGCTTAAATGCCTATAACACAGATACGCAGTATTTT

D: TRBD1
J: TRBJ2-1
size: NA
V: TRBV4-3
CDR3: CASSPGQFSYNEQFF
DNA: TGCGCCAGCAGCCCGGGACAGTTCTCCTACAATGAGCAGTTCTTC

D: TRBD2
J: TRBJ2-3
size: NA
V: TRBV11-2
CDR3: CASSLEGLAGATPFTDTQYF
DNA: TGTGCCAGCAGCCTAGAGGGACTAGCGGGGGCTACCCCATTCACAGATACGCAGTATTTT

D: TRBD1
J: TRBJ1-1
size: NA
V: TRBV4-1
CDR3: CASSAPTLGTGSEAFF
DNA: TGCGCCAGCAGCGCCCCGACCCTTGGGACAGGGTCTGAAGCTTTCTTT

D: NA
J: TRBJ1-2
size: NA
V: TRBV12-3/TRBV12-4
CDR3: CASGLTGLYGYTF
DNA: TGTGCCAGCGGGTTGACAGGCCTTTATGGCTACACCTTC

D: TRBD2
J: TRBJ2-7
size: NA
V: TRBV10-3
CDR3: CASRPLAGAPPFEQYF
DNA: TGTGCCTCCCGACCCCTAGCGGGGGCCCCCCCTTTCGAGCAGTACTTC

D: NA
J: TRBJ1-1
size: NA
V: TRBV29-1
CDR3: CSAAGQLLEDTEAFF
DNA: TGCAGCGCCGCAGGACAGCTCCTCGAGGACACTGAAGCTTTCTTT

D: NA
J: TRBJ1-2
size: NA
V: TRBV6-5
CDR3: CASSSDRTSGGGYTF
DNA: TGTGCCAGCAGTTCCGACCGGACTTCGGGAGGTGGCTACACCTTC

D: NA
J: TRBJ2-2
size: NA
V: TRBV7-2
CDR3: CASSRSGSGSTGELFF
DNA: TGTGCCAGCAGCCGCAGTGGATCAGGTAGCACCGGGGAGCTGTTTTTT

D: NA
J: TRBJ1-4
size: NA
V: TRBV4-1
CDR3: CASSPDSLNEKLFF
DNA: TGCGCCAGCAGCCCGGACAGCCTTAATGAAAAACTGTTTTTT

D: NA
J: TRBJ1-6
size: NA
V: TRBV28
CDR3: CASREGYDSPLHF
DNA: TGTGCCAGCCGGGAGGGGTATGATTCACCCCTCCACTTT

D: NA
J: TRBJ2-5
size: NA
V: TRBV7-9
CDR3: CASNRWQETQYF
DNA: TGTGCCAGCAACAGGTGGCAAGAGACCCAGTACTTC

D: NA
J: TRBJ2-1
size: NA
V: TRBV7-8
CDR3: CASSLKQGNEQFF
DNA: TGTGCCAGCAGCTTAAAGCAGGGGAATGAGCAGTTCTTC

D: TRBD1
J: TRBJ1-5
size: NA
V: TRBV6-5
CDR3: CASSYSEGAEQPQHF
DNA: TGTGCCAGCAGTTACTCTGAGGGGGCTGAACAGCCCCAGCATTTT

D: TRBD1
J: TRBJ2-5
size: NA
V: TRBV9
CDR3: CASSDQTGEETQYF
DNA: TGTGCCAGCAGCGACCAAACAGGGGAAGAGACCCAGTACTTC

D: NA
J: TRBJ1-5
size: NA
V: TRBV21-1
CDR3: CASSKGGGGNQPQHF
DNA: TGTGCCAGCAGCAAAGGAGGAGGGGGCAATCAGCCCCAGCATTTT

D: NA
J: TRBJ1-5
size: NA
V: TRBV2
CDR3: CASKRQEANQPQHF
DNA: TGTGCCAGCAAAAGACAGGAGGCCAATCAGCCCCAGCATTTT

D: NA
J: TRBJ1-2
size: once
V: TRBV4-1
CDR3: CASSQGQPYGYTF
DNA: TGCGCCAGCAGCCAAGGACAGCCCTATGGCTACACCTTC

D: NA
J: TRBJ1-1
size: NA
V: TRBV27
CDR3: CASSPRGGTEAFF
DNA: TGTGCCAGCAGCCCCCGGGGGGGCACTGAAGCTTTCTTT

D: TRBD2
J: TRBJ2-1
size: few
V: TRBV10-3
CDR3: CAILRGAYNEQFF
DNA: TGTGCCATCCTGCGGGGGGCGTACAATGAGCAGTTCTTC

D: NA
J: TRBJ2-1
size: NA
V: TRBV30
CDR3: CAWSAPSKLGNEQFF
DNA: TGTGCCTGGAGTGCTCCGAGCAAACTAGGGAATGAGCAGTTCTTC

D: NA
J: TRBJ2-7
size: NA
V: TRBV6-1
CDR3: CASSEVGRAYEQYF
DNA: TGTGCCAGCAGTGAAGTAGGGCGGGCCTACGAGCAGTACTTC

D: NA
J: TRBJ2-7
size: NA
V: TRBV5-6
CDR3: CASTTGMGYEQYF
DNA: TGTGCCAGCACCACAGGTATGGGCTACGAGCAGTACTTC

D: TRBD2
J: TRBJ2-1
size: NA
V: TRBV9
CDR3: CASSVTGTSSEQFF
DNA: TGTGCCAGCAGCGTTACCGGGACTAGCAGTGAGCAGTTCTTC

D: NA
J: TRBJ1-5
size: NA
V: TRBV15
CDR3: CATSDTTGFPNQPQHF
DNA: TGTGCCACCAGCGACACCACGGGGTTCCCCAATCAGCCCCAGCATTTT

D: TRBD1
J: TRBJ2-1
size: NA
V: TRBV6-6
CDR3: CASSYNFGQGHDEQFF
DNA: TGTGCCAGCAGTTACAATTTCGGACAGGGGCATGATGAGCAGTTCTTC

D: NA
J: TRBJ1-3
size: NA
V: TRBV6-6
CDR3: CASSPGRVGPGTSSGNTIYF
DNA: TGTGCCAGCAGTCCCGGTAGGGTCGGCCCAGGGACTAGCTCTGGAAACACCATATATTTT

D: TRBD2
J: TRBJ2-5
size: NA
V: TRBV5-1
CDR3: CASSGGGGPGQETQYF
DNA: TGCGCCAGCAGCGGTGGCGGGGGGCCGGGTCAAGAGACCCAGTACTTC